This TCR beta chain was documented in a study of T cell changes during pregnancy in multiple sclerosis. Assay used: immunoSEQ multiplex PCR; TCRdb lists only in-frame clones, some missing. The table records tens of thousands of clones, 80% to 95% of them present only once. This CDR3 has 17 amino acids. The junction had 7 bases not matched to a gene; V was cut back by 2 bases and J by 4 bases. From germline, CDR1 is SGHKS and CDR2 YYEKEE (reference sequence). The receptor was derived from a female donor with multiple sclerosis, enrolled in a pregnancy study. This rearrangement joins TRBV5-5 to TRBJ2-3; 13 bases agree with TRBD2. This specimen was peripheral blood, taken in the first trimester of pregnancy. CDR3 residues: CASSLKTSGGVPDTQYF. CDR3 sequence (DNA): TGTGCCAGCAGCTTAAAAACTAGCGGGGGGGTCCCAGATACGCAGTATTTT.